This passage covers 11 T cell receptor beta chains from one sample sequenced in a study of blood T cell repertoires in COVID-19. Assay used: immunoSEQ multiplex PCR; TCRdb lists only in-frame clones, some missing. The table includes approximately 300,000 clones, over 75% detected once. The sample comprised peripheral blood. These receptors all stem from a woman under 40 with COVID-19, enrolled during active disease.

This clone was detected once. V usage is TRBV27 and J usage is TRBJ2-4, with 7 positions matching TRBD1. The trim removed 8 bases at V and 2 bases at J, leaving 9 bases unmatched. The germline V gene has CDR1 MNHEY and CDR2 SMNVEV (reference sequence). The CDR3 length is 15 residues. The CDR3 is CASATGELTKNIQYF. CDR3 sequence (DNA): TGTGCCAGCGCTACAGGGGAACTCACCAAAAACATTCAGTACTTC.

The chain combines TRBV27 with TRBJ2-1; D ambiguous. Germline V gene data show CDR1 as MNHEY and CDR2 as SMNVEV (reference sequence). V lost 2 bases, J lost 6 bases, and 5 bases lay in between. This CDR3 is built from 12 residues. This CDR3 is CASSLVGNEQFF. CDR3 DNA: TGTGCCAGCAGTTTAGTCGGCAATGAGCAGTTCTTC.

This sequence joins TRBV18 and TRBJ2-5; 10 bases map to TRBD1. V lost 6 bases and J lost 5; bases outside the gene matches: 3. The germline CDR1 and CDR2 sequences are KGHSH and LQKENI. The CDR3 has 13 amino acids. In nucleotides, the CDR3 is TGTGCCAGCTCTACGGGACAGGGGGAGACCCAGTACTTC. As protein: CASSTGQGETQYF.

CDR3 in DNA: TGCGCCAGCAGCCCAGTTAGCGGGGCTCCCTCCTACGAGCAGTACTTC. As protein: CASSPVSGAPSYEQYF. The rearrangement uses TRBV4-1 and TRBJ2-7, with 8 nucleotides matching TRBD2. V trimming: 4 bases; J trimming: 0 bases; junction bases outside the gene matches: 8. Germline CDR1 reads MGHRA; CDR2 reads YSYEKL. This CDR3 is built from 16 residues.

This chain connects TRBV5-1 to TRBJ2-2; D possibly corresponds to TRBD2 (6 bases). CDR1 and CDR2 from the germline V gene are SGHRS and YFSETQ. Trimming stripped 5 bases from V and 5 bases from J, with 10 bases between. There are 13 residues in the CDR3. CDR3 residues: CASRVADTGELFF. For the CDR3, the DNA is TGCGCCAGCAGGGTAGCGGATACCGGGGAGCTGTTTTTT.

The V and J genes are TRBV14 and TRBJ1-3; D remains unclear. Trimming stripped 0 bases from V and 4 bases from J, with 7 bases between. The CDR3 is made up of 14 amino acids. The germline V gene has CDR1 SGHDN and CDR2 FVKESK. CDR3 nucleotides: TGTGCCAGCAGCCAAGAGGCAGAAGGAAACACCATATATTTT. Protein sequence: CASSQEAEGNTIYF. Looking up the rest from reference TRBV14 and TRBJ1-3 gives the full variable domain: EAGVTQFPSHSVIEKGQTVTLRCDPISGHDNLYWYRRVMGKEIKFLLHFVKESKQDESGMPNNRFLAERTGGTYSTLKVQPAELEDSGVYFCASSQEAEGNTIYFGEGSWLTVV.

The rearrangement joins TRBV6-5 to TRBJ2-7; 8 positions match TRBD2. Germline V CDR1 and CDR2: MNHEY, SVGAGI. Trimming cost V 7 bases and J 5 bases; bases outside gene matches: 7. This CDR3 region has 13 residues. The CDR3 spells CASKASGGNEQYF. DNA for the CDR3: TGTGCCAGCAAGGCATCGGGAGGGAACGAGCAGTACTTC.

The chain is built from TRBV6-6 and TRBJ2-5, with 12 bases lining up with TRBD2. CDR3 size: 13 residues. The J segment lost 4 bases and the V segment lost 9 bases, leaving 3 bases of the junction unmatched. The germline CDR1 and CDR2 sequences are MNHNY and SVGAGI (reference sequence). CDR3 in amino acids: CASTGLAGETQYF. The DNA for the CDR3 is TGTGCCAGTACGGGACTAGCGGGAGAGACCCAGTACTTC.

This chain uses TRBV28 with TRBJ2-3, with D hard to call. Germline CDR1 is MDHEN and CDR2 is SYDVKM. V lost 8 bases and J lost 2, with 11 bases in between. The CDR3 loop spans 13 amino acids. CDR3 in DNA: TGTGCCAGCCGACTGACCCCCACAGATACGCAGTATTTT. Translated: CASRLTPTDTQYF.

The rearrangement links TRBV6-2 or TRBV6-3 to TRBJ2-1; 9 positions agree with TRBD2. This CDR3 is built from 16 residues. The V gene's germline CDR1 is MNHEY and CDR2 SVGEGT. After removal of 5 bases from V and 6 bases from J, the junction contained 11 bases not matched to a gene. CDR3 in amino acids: CASSRRGGRAPNEQFF. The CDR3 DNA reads TGTGCCAGCAGTCGTCGCGGCGGGAGGGCCCCCAATGAGCAGTTCTTC.

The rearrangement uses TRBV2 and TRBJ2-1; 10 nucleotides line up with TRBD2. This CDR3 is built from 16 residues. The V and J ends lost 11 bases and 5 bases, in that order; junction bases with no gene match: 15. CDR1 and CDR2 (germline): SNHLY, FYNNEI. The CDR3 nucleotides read TGTGCCGCCTTGGGTAAGCCTAGCGGGAGCGACAATGAGCAGTTCTTC. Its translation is CAALGKPSGSDNEQFF. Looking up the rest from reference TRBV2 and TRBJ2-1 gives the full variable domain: EPEVTQTPSHQVTQMGQEVILRCVPISNHLYFYWYRQILGQKVEFLVSFYNNEISEKSEIFDDQFSVERPDGSNFTLKIRSTKLEDSAMYFCAALGKPSGSDNEQFFGPGTRLTVL.